This passage covers 27 T cell receptor beta chains from one sample sequenced in a study of blood T cell repertoires in COVID-19. Clones were sequenced by immunoSEQ multiplex PCR, and TCRdb holds only the in-frame ones, with some missing. The sample includes around 260,000 clones, around 86% of them seen just once. The sample comprised peripheral blood. Source of these receptors: a human donor in a cohort sampled during active COVID-19.

This chain joins TRBV11-2 and TRBJ2-5; 9 nucleotides align to TRBD1. Trimming at V came to 3 bases and at J to 5 bases, leaving 7 bases not matched to a gene. This CDR3 is built from 15 residues. Germline V gene data show CDR1 as SGHAT and CDR2 as FQNNGV. In nucleotides, the CDR3 is TGTGCCAGCAGCTTGACTACAGGGGGCAGGGAGACCCAGTACTTC. It translates to CASSLTTGGRETQYF.

V and J are TRBV19 and TRBJ1-2, with D maybe TRBD1 (6 bases). Germline V gene lookup returns CDR1 LNHDA and CDR2 SQIVND (reference sequence). With 6 bases removed from V and 5 bases from J, the gap between germline ends came to 19 bases. The CDR3 has 15 amino acids. The CDR3 nucleotides read TGTGCCAGTAGGAAACAGGGTGATCATGGATATGGCTACACCTTC. It specifies CASRKQGDHGYGYTF.

This clone was picked up one time. This chain connects TRBV27 to TRBJ2-6, with 8 bases matching TRBD2. J lost 2 bases, V lost 7 bases, and 7 bases had no gene match. Germline-derived CDR1 and CDR2 are MNHEY and SMNVEV (reference sequence). The CDR3 has 16 residues. The CDR3 region has the DNA TGTGCCAGCAAGTCGGGAGGGCAGGCTGGGGCCAACGTCCTGACTTTC. Encoded protein: CASKSGGQAGANVLTF.

The chain employs TRBV28 and TRBJ2-7; D call uncertain. Germline assignment: CDR1 MDHEN and CDR2 SYDVKM. V was cut by 6 bases and J by 1 base, with 10 bases left in between. The CDR3 length is 13 residues. The CDR3 is CASRENLSYEQYF. CDR3 DNA sequence: TGTGCCAGCAGGGAGAACCTATCCTACGAGCAGTACTTC.

Only one count was recorded for this clone. Other DNA sequences from this sample encode an identical CDR3 as well. CDR3 in amino acids: CASSRDRGTDTQYF. CDR3 nucleotide sequence: TGTGCCAGCTCCAGGGACAGGGGGACAGATACGCAGTATTTT. This rearrangement joins TRBV18 to TRBJ2-3, with 11 bases lining up with TRBD1. Germline V lookup: CDR1 KGHSH, CDR2 LQKENI. V was pared by 6 bases and J by 3 bases, with 2 bases of the junction left unmatched. The CDR3 contains 14 residues.

The sample holds a few counts of this clone. This rearrangement joins TRBV2 to TRBJ1-1, with D possibly being TRBD1 (6 bases). V lost 3 bases to trimming and J lost 3 bases, with 8 bases between them. CDR3 length equals 13 residues. The germline V gene has CDR1 SNHLY and CDR2 FYNNEI. The CDR3 nucleotides read TGTGCCAGCAGTGAGGGGGCCTACACTGAAGCTTTCTTT. Amino acids: CASSEGAYTEAFF. Together with reference TRBV2 and TRBJ1-1, the CDR3 gives the full variable domain: EPEVTQTPSHQVTQMGQEVILRCVPISNHLYFYWYRQILGQKVEFLVSFYNNEISEKSEIFDDQFSVERPDGSNFTLKIRSTKLEDSAMYFCASSEGAYTEAFFGQGTRLTVV.

The V gene is TRBV19, the J gene TRBJ1-1; 7 nucleotides line up with TRBD1. CDR1 and CDR2 from the germline V gene are LNHDA and SQIVND (reference sequence). V shed 1 base, J shed 0 bases, and the junction held 17 bases outside the gene matches. The CDR3 sequence is 20 residues long. CDR3: CASSIGDSLVDFFMNTEAFF. DNA for the CDR3: TGTGCCAGTAGTATAGGGGACAGCCTTGTGGACTTTTTCATGAACACTGAAGCTTTCTTT.

V gene TRBV28 combines with J gene TRBJ1-2; a possible D gene is TRBD1 (5 bases). Germline loops: CDR1 MDHEN, CDR2 SYDVKM. CDR3 length equals 13 residues. The V end was cut by 3 bases, the J end by 2 bases, with 7 bases between. The CDR3 coding sequence is TGTGCCAGCAGTTTCAACAGGAACTATGGCTACACCTTC. The encoded protein is CASSFNRNYGYTF.

The chain is built from TRBV7-8 and TRBJ2-2; 8 bases map to TRBD2. V trimming: 6 bases; J trimming: 1 base; junction bases outside the gene matches: 1. In germline, CDR1 is SGHVS, CDR2 FQNEAQ. This CDR3 comprises 14 residues. CDR3 in amino acids: CASRTSENTGELFF. The CDR3 DNA reads as TGTGCCAGCAGGACTAGCGAGAACACCGGGGAGCTGTTTTTT.

The V and J genes are TRBV5-4 and TRBJ2-7; no firm D call. This CDR3 is 14 amino acids long. Germline V gives CDR1 SGHNT, CDR2 YYREEE (reference sequence). Deletions cut 2 bases from V and 4 bases from J, with 13 bases between. CDR3 region: CASSLLQPPYEQYF. CDR3 DNA sequence: TGTGCCAGCAGCTTACTTCAACCGCCTTACGAGCAGTACTTC.

The CDR3 DNA reads as TGTGCCAGCAGCACGACGACAGGGGGCCGTTTTGGCTACACCTTC. Translating it yields CASSTTTGGRFGYTF. The chain carries TRBV7-2 and TRBJ1-2, with 10 bases that match TRBD1. CDR1 and CDR2 (germline): SGHTA, FQGNSA. Trimming removed 5 bases from V and 7 bases from J; junction bases left unmatched: 10. The CDR3 sequence is 15 residues long.

The chain carries TRBV5-1 and TRBJ2-3; TRBD2 agrees at 7 bases. The V gene's germline CDR1 is SGHRS and CDR2 YFSETQ. The V and J ends lost 0 bases and 1 base, in that order; junction bases with no gene match: 8. The CDR3 spans 17 residues. CDR3 nucleotide sequence: TGCGCCAGCAGCTTGGCCTTGTGGGAGGGCCGCACAGATACGCAGTATTTT. Amino acids: CASSLALWEGRTDTQYF.

This clone was seen a few times. The rearrangement links TRBV3-1 (or the pseudogene TRBV3-2) to TRBJ1-1, with TRBD1 matching 7 bases. V gave up 2 bases and J gave up 4 bases; unmatched junction bases: 4. CDR1 and CDR2 from the germline V gene are LGHDT and YNNKEL (reference sequence). CDR3 length: 14 amino acids. Written as DNA, the CDR3 is TGTGCCAGCAGCCAACGTGCAGGGGGCACTGAAGCTTTCTTT. Translation gives CASSQRAGGTEAFF.

The chain employs TRBV28 and TRBJ1-2, with D hard to call. The CDR3 sequence is 13 residues long. Germline V gives CDR1 MDHEN, CDR2 SYDVKM. The V gene lost 6 bases and the J gene lost 0 bases, with 8 bases spanning the gap. CDR3 in DNA: TGTGCCAGCAGACAAACAGCTAACTATGGCTACACCTTC. It specifies CASRQTANYGYTF.

CDR3 region: CSVLIRGRDEKLFF. The DNA for the CDR3 is TGCAGCGTCCTGATCCGGGGTCGGGATGAAAAACTGTTTTTT. The gene calls are TRBV29-1 and TRBJ1-4; D is ambiguous. The germline CDR1 and CDR2 sequences are SQVTM and ANQGSEA. Trimming cost V 6 bases and J 6 bases, with 17 bases left between them. This CDR3 is 14 amino acids long.

The chain employs TRBV6-5 and TRBJ2-1; TRBD2 is a possible D gene (6 bases). The V and J ends lost 4 bases and 9 bases respectively, with 19 bases between them. The CDR3 is 15 amino acids. CDR1 and CDR2 from the germline V gene are MNHEY and SVGAGI. CDR3 in amino acids: CASSWTIRTTGEQFF. The DNA of the CDR3 is TGTGCCAGCAGTTGGACTATCCGAACGACCGGTGAGCAGTTCTTC.

The chain has TRBV19 and TRBJ2-1, with 14 bases lining up with TRBD2. This CDR3 has 16 amino acids. CDR1 is LNHDA, CDR2 SQIVND, per germline (reference sequence). Unmatched junction bases numbered 3, after V lost 4 bases and J lost 4 bases. CDR3 in amino acids: CASSRRTSGRYNEQFF. CDR3 nucleotides: TGTGCCAGTAGTAGACGGACTAGCGGGAGGTACAATGAGCAGTTCTTC. The whole variable domain, remainder taken from reference TRBV19 and TRBJ2-1, is DGGITQSPKYLFRKEGQNVTLSCEQNLNHDAMYWYRQDPGQGLRLIYYSQIVNDFQKGDIAEGYSVSREKKESFPLTVTSAQKNPTAFYLCASSRRTSGRYNEQFFGPGTRLTVL.

This chain uses TRBV9 with TRBJ2-1; 9 bases map to TRBD1. This CDR3 is 15 amino acids long. V gave up 2 bases and J gave up 6 bases; unmatched junction bases: 6. Germline V lookup: CDR1 SGDLS, CDR2 YYNGEE. The CDR3: CASSVRDREINEQFF. The CDR3 nucleotides read TGTGCCAGCAGCGTCCGGGACAGGGAAATCAATGAGCAGTTCTTC.

The chain uses TRBV15 and TRBJ2-5; 8 bases line up with TRBD2. V was pared by 8 bases and J by 5 bases, with 22 bases of the junction left unmatched. The CDR3 totals 18 residues. CDR1 LNHNV and CDR2 YYDKDF come from the germline V gene (reference sequence). Here the CDR3 DNA reads TGTGCCACCGGGGCCCGTCAGCGGGAGAAAAGCCGGGACGAGACCCAGTACTTC. It is translated as CATGARQREKSRDETQYF.

The rearrangement links TRBV4-3 to TRBJ2-5; D possibly corresponds to TRBD1 (5 bases). This CDR3 contains 15 residues. V lost 2 bases and J lost 4, with 14 bases in between. Germline CDR1 is LGHNA and CDR2 is YSLEER. CDR3 amino acids: CASSQLPHQGETQYF. For the CDR3, the DNA is TGCGCCAGCAGCCAATTGCCCCACCAGGGAGAGACCCAGTACTTC.

This rearrangement joins TRBV24-1 to TRBJ2-1; 7 bases match TRBD2. The CDR3 runs 16 residues. CDR1 is KGHDR and CDR2 is SFDVKD in the germline V gene. Trimming at V came to 5 bases and at J to 8 bases, leaving 14 bases not matched to a gene. CDR3 bases: TGTGCCACCAGTGCCGGGGACTACTCGAGAATAGATGAGCAGTTCTTC. Translating it yields CATSAGDYSRIDEQFF.

This clone was seen more than once but under ten times. The chain couples TRBV7-2 to TRBJ2-1; 8 bases align to TRBD2. CDR1 is SGHTA, CDR2 FQGNSA, per germline. Trimming cost V 0 bases and J 8 bases; bases outside gene matches: 6. CDR3 length: 15 residues. The DNA for the CDR3 is TGTGCCAGCAGCTTAGCAAGCGGGAGTAGCTATGAGCAGTTCTTC. It yields the protein CASSLASGSSYEQFF.

The chain joins TRBV14 to TRBJ1-6, with 7 nucleotides matching TRBD1. The germline gives CDR1 SGHDN, CDR2 FVKESK. This CDR3 has 13 amino acids. Trimming cost V 5 bases and J 14 bases; bases outside gene matches: 9. The CDR3 is CASSETGLGTLHF. The CDR3 DNA reads TGTGCCAGCAGCGAGACAGGGTTGGGGACCCTCCACTTT. Drawing the rest from reference TRBV14 and TRBJ1-6, the complete variable domain is EAGVTQFPSHSVIEKGQTVTLRCDPISGHDNLYWYRRVMGKEIKFLLHFVKESKQDESGMPNNRFLAERTGGTYSTLKVQPAELEDSGVYFCASSETGLGTLHFGNGTRLTVT.

A few counts support this clone. The V call is TRBV6-6, the J call TRBJ2-7, with TRBD1 identical over 8 bases. The CDR3 loop spans 14 amino acids. The germline V gene has CDR1 MNHNY and CDR2 SVGAGI (reference sequence). V lost 8 bases and J lost 0; bases outside the gene matches: 6. The CDR3 spells CASRGQGGSYEQYF. In DNA form, the CDR3 reads TGTGCCAGCCGTGGACAGGGAGGCTCCTACGAGCAGTACTTC.

This clone was detected only a few times. The CDR3 DNA reads as TGCGCCAGCAGGTCCGGGACTAGCAGTTACAATGAGCAGTTCTTC. Protein: CASRSGTSSYNEQFF. The chain couples TRBV5-1 to TRBJ2-1; 9 bases agree with TRBD2. Germline CDR1 SGHRS, CDR2 YFSETQ. This CDR3 contains 15 residues. With 5 bases clipped from V and 4 bases from J, the junction kept 7 bases outside the gene matches. Full variable domain (remainder filled in from reference TRBV5-1 and TRBJ2-1): KAGVTQTPRYLIKTRGQQVTLSCSPISGHRSVSWYQQTPGQGLQFLFEYFSETQRNKGNFPGRFSGRQFSNSRSEMNVSTLELGDSALYLCASRSGTSSYNEQFFGPGTRLTVL.

The rearrangement links TRBV30 to TRBJ2-1, with 14 bases aligning to TRBD2. The CDR3 is made up of 14 amino acids. J gave up 14 bases and V 8 bases, and 14 bases lay outside the gene matches. CDR1 is GTSNPN and CDR2 is SVGIG in the germline V gene (reference sequence). CDR3 DNA: TGTGCCCGCCAATCGGGGACTAGCGGGAGAGACAAGTTCTTC. This translates into CARQSGTSGRDKFF.

The chain uses TRBV30 and TRBJ1-3; possible D gene TRBD1, 6 bases. CDR1 is GTSNPN and CDR2 is SVGIG in the germline V gene (reference sequence). V gave up 3 bases and J gave up 0 bases, with 15 bases separating them. This CDR3 contains 16 residues. CDR3 amino acids: CAWRNRVGGSGNTIYF. CDR3 nucleotide sequence: TGTGCCTGGAGAAACAGGGTAGGAGGCTCTGGAAACACCATATATTTT.